This TCR beta chain is drawn from a study of neurological immune-mediated disorders. MiXCR, run by TCRdb on the 5' RACE reads, gives a single entry per CDR3 protein. The table records some 26,000 distinct CDR3 sequences, just over 6.5% of them present only once. The CDR3 runs 12 residues. V was trimmed by 1 base and J by 5 bases, leaving 5 bases between them. Germline V lookup: CDR1 SGHRS, CDR2 YFSETQ. This clonotype was observed many times. The clonotype originates from a woman aged 45-59 years in good health. Sequenced: PBMCs. The chain employs TRBV5-1 and TRBJ2-3; D remains ambiguous. CDR3 protein: CASSLSQDTQYF. The CDR3 DNA is TGCGCCAGCAGCTTGTCCCAAGATACGCAGTATTTT.